This TCR beta chain was documented in a study of cytomegalovirus exposure and HLA in healthy donors. Whole-study context: Earlier sequencing of approximately 180 million T cells yielded 100 million to 120 million unique TCR beta sequences. Study-wide results and limits: The HLA-A and HLA-B alleles of most subjects were reportedly predicted accurately from TCR beta sequences. As a later analysis showed, several of the most significant clusters appeared to be linked to common viral pathogens.

With regard to this clone: Antigen: not known.

Amplification used 60 Vbeta primers and 13 Jbeta primers. Clones were read by immunoSEQ multiplex PCR, and TCRdb kept only the in-frame ones, dropping some. The sample contains over 150,000 clones, about three quarters of which appear only once. Germline loops: CDR1 SGHRS, CDR2 YFSETQ. The CDR3 has 17 amino acids. The trim removed 4 bases at V and 0 bases at J, leaving 10 bases unmatched. This receptor was identified in a woman between 35 and 50 years old in good health and CMV-seropositive. V gene TRBV5-1 combines with J gene TRBJ2-1; 7 bases are a match to TRBD1. Input material: PBMCs. CDR3 bases: TGCGCCAGCAGCCCGACCTCAGGGGGTACCTCCTACAATGAGCAGTTCTTC. Protein: CASSPTSGGTSYNEQFF.